Below, 12 T cell receptor beta chains from the same sample are listed, as sequenced in a study of OX40 agonist ivuxolimab in advanced cancers. TCRdb keeps only in-frame clones here, not all; method: immunoSEQ multiplex PCR. The sample records approximately 50,000 clones, around four fifths being singletons. Here the sequenced sample was CD4+ or CD8+ T cells sorted from blood, taken in a trial of the OX40 agonist ivuxolimab. These receptors all stem from an adult with an advanced solid tumor such as melanoma, head and neck, liver or kidney cancer.

The chain has TRBV6-1 and TRBJ2-5, with unresolved D. Germline V gene sequence: CDR1 MNHNS, CDR2 SASEGT. Trimming took off 8 bases at V and 7 bases at J, with 11 bases between the two ends. CDR3 length equals 11 residues. Here the CDR3 DNA reads TGTGCCAGCCACATCCTAGGGACCCAGTACTTC. This translates into CASHILGTQYF.

The chain combines TRBV12-5 with TRBJ1-2, with D unclear. V was clipped by 1 base and J by 2 bases, with 5 bases between them. Germline CDR1 LGHNT, CDR2 FRNRAP. CDR3 length: 13 residues. In nucleotides, the CDR3 is TGTGCTAGTGGTTTGGACACAAACTATGGCTACACCTTC. Protein: CASGLDTNYGYTF. Full variable domain (rest looked up from reference TRBV12-5 and TRBJ1-2): DARVTQTPRHKVTEMGQEVTMRCQPILGHNTVFWYRQTMMQGLELLAYFRNRAPLDDSGMPKDRFSAEMPDATLATLKIQPSEPRDSAVYFCASGLDTNYGYTFGSGTRLTVV.

This clone was detected a few times. The chain employs TRBV9 and TRBJ2-2; 7 bases agree with TRBD2. CDR3 length: 16 amino acids. From germline, CDR1 is SGDLS and CDR2 YYNGEE. The ends lost 3 bases at V and 6 bases at J; junction bases unmatched: 11. The DNA of the CDR3 is TGTGCCAGCAGCGAGCGGGGACGGGAGCTTTCCGGGGAGCTGTTTTTT. Protein sequence: CASSERGRELSGELFF.

The chain couples TRBV30 to TRBJ1-1, with TRBD1 matching over 7 bases. This CDR3 is built from 12 residues. V shed 3 bases, J shed 9 bases, and the junction held 7 bases outside the gene matches. CDR1 and CDR2 (germline): GTSNPN, SVGIG (reference sequence). The CDR3 DNA reads as TGTGCCTGGAGCCCGGACAGGTGGAAAGCTTTCTTT. It translates to CAWSPDRWKAFF.

J is TRBJ1-1 and V is TRBV11-1; D is unclear. V was trimmed by 4 bases and J by 8 bases, leaving 14 bases between them. The CDR3 is 13 residues long. Germline-derived CDR1 and CDR2 are SGHAT and FQDESV (reference sequence). This CDR3 is CASSSFPGREAFF. CDR3 sequence (DNA): TGTGCCAGCAGCTCATTTCCTGGACGGGAAGCTTTCTTT. Filled out from reference TRBV11-1 and TRBJ1-1, the complete variable domain reads EAEVAQSPRYKITEKSQAVAFWCDPISGHATLYWYRQILGQGPELLVQFQDESVVDDSQLPKDRFSAERLKGVDSTLKIQPAELGDSAMYLCASSSFPGREAFFGQGTRLTVV.

This sequence joins TRBV4-3 and TRBJ1-1; D is undetermined. There are 14 residues in the CDR3. Germline assignment: CDR1 LGHNA and CDR2 YSLEER. Between the trimmed V and J ends, which lost 3 bases and 4 bases, there was a span of 12 bases. The CDR3 region is CASSQGTAPTEAFF. The CDR3 bases are TGCGCCAGCAGCCAGGGTACGGCCCCCACTGAAGCTTTCTTT.

The chain carries TRBV5-1 and TRBJ1-6; D unresolved. V lost 0 bases and J lost 4, with 8 bases in between. The CDR3 consists of 15 residues. Germline V lookup: CDR1 SGHRS, CDR2 YFSETQ. In nucleotides, the CDR3 is TGCGCCAGCAGCTTGGAAGGAGATTATAATTCACCCCTCCACTTT. It translates to CASSLEGDYNSPLHF.

Concerning this clone itself: This CDR3 is also generated by other DNA sequences in the sample. V gene TRBV7-8 combines with J gene TRBJ2-7, with 7 bases aligning to TRBD1. The CDR3 is 14 amino acids. Germline V lookup: CDR1 SGHVS, CDR2 FQNEAQ. V lost 4 bases to trimming and J lost 7 bases; unmatched junction nucleotides: 10. The CDR3 loop is CASSSGQTPGEQYF. The CDR3 DNA is TGTGCCAGCAGCTCGGGACAGACCCCGGGGGAGCAGTACTTC.

In its sample, this clone was seen once. V gene TRBV14 combines with J gene TRBJ2-2; TRBD2 is a possible D gene (5 bases). CDR1 SGHDN and CDR2 FVKESK come from the germline V gene. There are 13 residues in the CDR3. Trimming removed 4 bases from V and 5 bases from J, with 8 bases in between. CDR3 nucleotides: TGTGCCAGCAGCCGCAGAGGGACCGGGGAGCTGTTTTTT. This gives the protein CASSRRGTGELFF. Based on the CDR3 plus reference TRBV14 and TRBJ2-2, the full variable domain is EAGVTQFPSHSVIEKGQTVTLRCDPISGHDNLYWYRRVMGKEIKFLLHFVKESKQDESGMPNNRFLAERTGGTYSTLKVQPAELEDSGVYFCASSRRGTGELFFGEGSRLTVL.

This chain connects TRBV10-1 to TRBJ2-7; D not certain. Trimming took off 2 bases at V and 3 bases at J, with 5 bases between the two ends. CDR3 size: 12 residues. Germline assignment: CDR1 WNHNN and CDR2 SYGVQD (reference sequence). The CDR3 sequence is CASSEAGYEQYF. CDR3 in DNA: TGCGCCAGCAGTGAGGCAGGCTACGAGCAGTACTTC.

The chain combines TRBV14 with TRBJ1-1, with D unclear. V lost 2 bases to trimming and J lost 0 bases, with 7 bases between them. This CDR3 region has 14 residues. Germline CDR1 SGHDN, CDR2 FVKESK. As DNA, the CDR3 is TGTGCCAGCAGCCAAAATCAGTTGAACACTGAAGCTTTCTTT. It codes for CASSQNQLNTEAFF.

The V gene is TRBV11-2, the J gene TRBJ1-2; D possibly corresponds to TRBD1 (5 bases). The CDR3 is 14 amino acids. The V and J ends lost 5 bases and 8 bases respectively, with 18 bases between them. CDR1 and CDR2 from the germline V gene are SGHAT and FQNNGV. The chain's CDR3 is CASSTRRDASGYTF. In DNA, the CDR3 is TGTGCCAGCAGCACCCGGCGGGACGCCTCGGGCTACACCTTC.